This T cell receptor (beta chain) emerged from a study of early T cells in non-severe SARS-CoV-2 infection. Study-wide results and caveats: A preference for anti-spike CD8 responses marked VDJdb matching, which missed private and CD4 specificities.

TCRdb re-derived calls from the 5' RACE reads in MiXCR, one entry per CDR3 protein. The sample holds 75,000 to 90,000 distinct CDR3 sequences, roughly 6% seen once. The CDR3 consists of 14 residues. V lost 1 base and J lost 9, with 10 bases in between. Germline V gene lookup returns CDR1 SGHTA and CDR2 FQGNSA. This clonotype occurred many times. Antigen specificity is unknown. This receptor was identified in an adult who was a healthcare worker with PCR-confirmed SARS-CoV-2 infection or an uninfected control (not recorded which). The rearrangement uses TRBV7-2 and TRBJ1-6; possibly TRBD1 for D (5 bases). The sample consisted of whole blood. CDR3 sequence (DNA): TGTGCCAGCAGCTTAGAGGCAGGGACTTCACCCCTCCACTTT. Its protein is CASSLEAGTSPLHF.